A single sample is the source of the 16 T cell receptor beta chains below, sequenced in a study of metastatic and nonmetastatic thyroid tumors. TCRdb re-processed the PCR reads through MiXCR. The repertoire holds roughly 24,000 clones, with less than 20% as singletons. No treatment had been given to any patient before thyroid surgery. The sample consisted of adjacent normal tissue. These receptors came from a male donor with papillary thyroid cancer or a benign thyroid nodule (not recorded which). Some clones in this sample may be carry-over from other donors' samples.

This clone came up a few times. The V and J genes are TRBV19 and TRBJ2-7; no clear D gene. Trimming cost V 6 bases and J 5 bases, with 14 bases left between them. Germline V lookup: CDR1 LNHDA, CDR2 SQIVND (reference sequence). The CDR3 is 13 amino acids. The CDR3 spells CASSYSRVDEQYF. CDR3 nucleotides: TGTGCCAGTAGCTATTCAAGGGTGGACGAGCAGTACTTC.

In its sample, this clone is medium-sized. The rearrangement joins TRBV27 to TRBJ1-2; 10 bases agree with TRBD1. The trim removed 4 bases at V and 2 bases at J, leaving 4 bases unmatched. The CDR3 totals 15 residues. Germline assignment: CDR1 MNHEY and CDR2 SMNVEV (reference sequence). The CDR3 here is CASSSTGQGNYGYTF. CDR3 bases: TGTGCCAGCAGTTCAACGGGACAGGGGAACTATGGCTACACCTTC.

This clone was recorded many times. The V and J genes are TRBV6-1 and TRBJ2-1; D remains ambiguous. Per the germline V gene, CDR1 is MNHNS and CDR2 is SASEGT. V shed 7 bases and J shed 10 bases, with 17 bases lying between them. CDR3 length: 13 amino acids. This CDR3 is CASTERASYEQFF. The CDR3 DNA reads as TGTGCCAGCACGGAAAGGGCCTCGTACGAGCAGTTCTTC.

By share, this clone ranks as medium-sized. Written as DNA, the CDR3 is TGTGCCAGCTCCCCCAATCGGAATACCTACGAGCAGTACTTC. The encoded protein is CASSPNRNTYEQYF. The chain is built from TRBV27 and TRBJ2-7; no clear D gene. The CDR3 extends over 14 amino acids. The V and J ends lost 8 bases and 2 bases respectively, with 16 bases between them. CDR1 and CDR2 (germline): MNHEY, SMNVEV (reference sequence).

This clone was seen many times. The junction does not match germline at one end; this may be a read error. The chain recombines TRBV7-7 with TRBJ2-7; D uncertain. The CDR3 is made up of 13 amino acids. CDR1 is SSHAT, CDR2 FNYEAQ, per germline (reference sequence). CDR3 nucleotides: TGTGCTAGCAGCCCCACGGTAGGCTACGAGCAGTACTTC. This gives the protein CASSPTVGYEQYF.

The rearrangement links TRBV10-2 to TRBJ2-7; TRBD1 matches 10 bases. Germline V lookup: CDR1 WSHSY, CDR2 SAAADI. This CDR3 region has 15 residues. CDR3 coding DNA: TGCGCCAGAAGTGAGTCGGGACAGGGGTCCTACGAGCAGTATGTC. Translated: CARSESGQGSYEQYV.

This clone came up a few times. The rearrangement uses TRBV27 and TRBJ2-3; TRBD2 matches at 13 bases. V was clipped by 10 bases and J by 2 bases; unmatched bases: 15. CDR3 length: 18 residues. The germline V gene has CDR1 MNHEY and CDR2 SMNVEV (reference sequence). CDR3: CANRKATSGRRSTDTQYF. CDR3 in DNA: TGTGCCAACAGGAAAGCGACTAGCGGGAGGCGGTCCACAGATACGCAGTATTTT.

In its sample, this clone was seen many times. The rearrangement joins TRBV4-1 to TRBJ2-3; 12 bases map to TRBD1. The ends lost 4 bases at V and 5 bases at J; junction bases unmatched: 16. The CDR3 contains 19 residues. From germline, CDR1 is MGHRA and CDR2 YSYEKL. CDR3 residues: CASSREGGPGQGARDTQYF. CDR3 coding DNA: TGCGCCAGCAGCCGAGAGGGGGGTCCGGGACAGGGGGCGAGAGATACGCAGTATTTT.

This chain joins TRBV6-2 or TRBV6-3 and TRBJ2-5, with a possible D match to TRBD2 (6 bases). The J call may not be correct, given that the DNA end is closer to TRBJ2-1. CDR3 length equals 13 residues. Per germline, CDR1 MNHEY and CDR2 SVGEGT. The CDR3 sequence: CASSYSFQGGQFF. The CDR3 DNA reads TGTGCCAGCAGTTACTCGTTTCAGGGAGGGCAGTTCTTC.

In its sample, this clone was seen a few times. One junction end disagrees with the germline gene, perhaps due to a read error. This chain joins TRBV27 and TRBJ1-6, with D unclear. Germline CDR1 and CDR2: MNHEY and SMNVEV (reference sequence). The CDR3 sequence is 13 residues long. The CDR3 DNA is TGTGCCAGCAGTTTAGCCGGTTATTCACCCATCCACTTT. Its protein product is CASSLAGYSPIHF.

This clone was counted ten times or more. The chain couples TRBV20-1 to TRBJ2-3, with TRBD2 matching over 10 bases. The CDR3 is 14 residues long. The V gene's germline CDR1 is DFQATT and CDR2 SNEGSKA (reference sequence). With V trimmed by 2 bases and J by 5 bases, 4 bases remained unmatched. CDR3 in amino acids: CSARLAGAVDTQYF. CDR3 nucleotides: TGCAGTGCTAGACTAGCGGGAGCGGTAGATACGCAGTATTTT.

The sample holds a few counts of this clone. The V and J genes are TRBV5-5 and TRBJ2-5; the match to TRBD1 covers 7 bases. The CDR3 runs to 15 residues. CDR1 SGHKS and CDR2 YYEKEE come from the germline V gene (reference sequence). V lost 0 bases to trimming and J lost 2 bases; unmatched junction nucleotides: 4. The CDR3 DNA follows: TGTGCCAGCAGCTTGGTTGTCAGGGGGCAAGAGACCCAGTACTTC. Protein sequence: CASSLVVRGQETQYF.

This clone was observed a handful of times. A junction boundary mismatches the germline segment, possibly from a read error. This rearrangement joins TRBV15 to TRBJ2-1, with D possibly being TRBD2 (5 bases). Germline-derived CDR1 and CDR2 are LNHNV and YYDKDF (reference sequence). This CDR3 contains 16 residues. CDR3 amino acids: CATSRDELARYNEQLF. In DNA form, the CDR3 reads TGTGCCACCAGCAGAGATGAGTTAGCGCGCTACAATGAGCAGCTCTTC.

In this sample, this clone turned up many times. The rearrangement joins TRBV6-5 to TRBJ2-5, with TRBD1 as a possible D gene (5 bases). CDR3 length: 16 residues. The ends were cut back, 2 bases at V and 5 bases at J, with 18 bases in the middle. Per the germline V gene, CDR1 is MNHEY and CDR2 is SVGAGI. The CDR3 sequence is CASSYGAGYGGETQYF. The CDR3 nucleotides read TGTGCCAGCAGTTACGGGGCAGGGTATGGTGGGGAGACCCAGTACTTC.

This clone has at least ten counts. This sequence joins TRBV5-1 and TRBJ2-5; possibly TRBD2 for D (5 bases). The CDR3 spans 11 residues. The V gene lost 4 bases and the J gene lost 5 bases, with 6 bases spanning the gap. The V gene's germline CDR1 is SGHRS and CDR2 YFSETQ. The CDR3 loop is CASSRGETQYF. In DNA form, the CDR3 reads TGCGCCAGCAGCCGAGGGGAGACCCAGTACTTC.

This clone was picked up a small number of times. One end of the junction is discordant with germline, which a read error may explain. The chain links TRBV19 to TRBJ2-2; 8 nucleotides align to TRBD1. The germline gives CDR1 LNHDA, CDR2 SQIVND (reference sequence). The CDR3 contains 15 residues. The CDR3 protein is CASSIRGLLHGGLFF. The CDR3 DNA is TGTGCCAGTAGTATCAGGGGGCTGTTACACGGGGGGCTGTTTTTT. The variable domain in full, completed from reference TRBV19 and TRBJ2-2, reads DGGITQSPKYLFRKEGQNVTLSCEQNLNHDAMYWYRQDPGQGLRLIYYSQIVNDFQKGDIAEGYSVSREKKESFPLTVTSAQKNPTAFYLCASSIRGLLHGGLFFGEGSRLTVL.